This TCR beta chain is from a study of T cell responses to AZD1222 COVID-19 vaccine. This table comes from immunoSEQ multiplex PCR, and its TCRdb copy is limited to in-frame clones, with some not included. The sample consists of tens of thousands of clones, more than 75% of them appearing once. Regarding this clone: One junction end does not reproduce the germline sequence, and a read error may be involved.

This CDR3 spans 15 amino acids. In germline, CDR1 is MNHNS, CDR2 SASEGT. This sequence was found in an adult in good health. The chain is built from TRBV6-1 and TRBJ2-1; D remains ambiguous. The specimen comprised peripheral blood, sampled on day 0 of AZD1222 vaccination. The CDR3 spells CASCDGMSSYNEQFF. In DNA, the CDR3 is TGTGCCAGCTGTGATGGGATGAGCTCCTACAATGAGCAGTTCTTC.